The sequence of this TCR beta chain was determined in a study of blood T cell repertoires in COVID-19 (TCRdb year 2020). Looking at the study overall: Collaborator samples came from the United States, Italy and Spain and covered acute and convalescent phases of COVID-19. The material from the prospective study consisted of cDNA or gDNA derived from T cells, B-cell-depleted T cells, or PBMCs. Subjects who had been exposed to COVID-19, were actively infected with it, or had recovered from it provided the deeply sampled blood TCRbeta repertoires that made up the dataset. The repertoires were released in a freely available public database meant as a resource for research on the immune response to SARS-CoV-2. The samples were drawn from two sources: the first 160 participants of the ongoing ImmuneRACE study, and about 1,300 subjects contributed by 6 global collaborators. The sample metadata nearly always contained a de-identified subject ID, COVID-19 status, age in years and sex. Where available, HLA class I and class II types were taken from metadata supplied by the sample provider and were not determined by assay-based typing. Results the study describes overall, beyond this receptor: Clinical and demographic metadata were provided uncurated, with the amount varying by source and participant.

TCRbeta CDR3 regions were amplified from genomic DNA using the immunoSEQ Assay, a bias-controlled multiplex PCR. Under the source paper's analysis protocol: Nucleated cell counts per sample were estimated from amplification of reference gene primers within the assay. Sequence reads were collapsed and filtered to measure the absolute abundance of every unique TCRbeta CDR3 rearrangement. For each sample, productive Simpson clonality was calculated as the square root of Simpson's diversity index across productive rearrangements. Here the immuneACCESS table is served through TCRdb, limited to in-frame sequences with V and J called. Missing clones are a known gap in these copies; in checked studies unresolved V genes cover under half, and the rest lacks a known reason. V and J calls and clone size follow that table, whereas D and trimming were derived from the DNA. The sample table holds some 240,000 clones, of which around 84% were seen once. 6.6% of the sample is held by the ten biggest clonotypes.

Participants in the prospective study were enrolled through a virtual design, were aged about 18 to 90 years, and lived in roughly 24 United States geographic areas. In the prospective study, cohorts were assigned on the basis of participant-reported clinical history obtained from a screening survey and a study questionnaire. Exposed participants had been in contact, within 2 weeks of entering the study, with a person who had a PCR-confirmed or clinician-diagnosed case of COVID-19. Mobile phlebotomists in the prospective study collected whole blood, serum and a nasopharyngeal or oropharyngeal swab from every participant. Over an approximately two-month period, participants in the prospective study had the option of providing additional blood draws and questionnaires. Prospective study blood samples were shipped either frozen or at room temperature before DNA extraction. Regarding this clone: This receptor's antigen is unknown. No base-level quality is on record; no much larger clone is a single base apart.

Source material: PBMCs or T cells enriched from blood (not recorded which). This sequence originates from a woman aged 45 to 65 who had been exposed to COVID-19.

The sequenced DNA: TGTGCCAGCAGCTTCGGGGGGGATCAGCCCCAGCATTTT. Its protein is CASSFGGDQPQHF. The chain employs TRBV13 and TRBJ1-5, and possibly TRBD1, on 5 matching bases. V drops 3 bases and J drops 5 bases, leaving 8 bases in between. The CDR3 covers 13 residues, taking in both the cysteine and the phenylalanine. Of all the DNA, just the CDR3 is kept, 39 bases in frame from base 1. CDR1 and CDR2, looked up from the germline V gene (reference sequence), are PRHDT and FYEKMQ.